This TCR beta chain was sequenced during a study of control samples from healthy donors and cancer patients (dated by TCRdb to between 2020 and 2021). Library method: the immunoSEQ multiplex PCR assay. The table was pulled from immuneACCESS by TCRdb, which kept in-frame rearrangements only. Such tables lose some clones; where checked, under half of the loss comes from unresolved V genes, and the rest has no known cause. Here the sample has some 71,000 clones; around 87% occur a single time. Of the sample, 2% to 2.5% is held by the ten largest clones. About this clone: There is no known antigen for this receptor. Base qualities are not at hand, and no much larger clone is one base apart.

The sequence derives from a woman aged 45-59 years with head and neck cancer. The source material was PBMCs.

This receptor has the CDR3 CASSQGVRGPETQYF. The DNA is as follows: TGTGCCAGCAGCCAAGGGGTCAGGGGGCCGGAGACCCAGTACTTC. The sequence is built from TRBV3-1 (or the pseudogene TRBV3-2) and TRBJ2-5; TRBD1 aligns with 8 central bases. CDR1 and CDR2, looked up from the germline V gene (reference sequence), are LGHDT and YNNKEL. CDR3 length: 15 amino acids, cysteine to phenylalanine. The retained sequence is limited to the CDR3, 45 bases, with the frame set at the first base. Ends trimmed: V by 1 base, J by 5 bases; bases unmatched to a gene: 6.